The 5 T cell receptor beta chains in this list originate from one sample, sequenced in a study of shared clonotypes between healthy human individuals. The table came from immunoSEQ multiplex PCR; TCRdb's copy has only in-frame clones and leaves some out. The sample includes roughly 450,000 clones, about four fifths of them seen just once. The sample comprised PBMCs. The receptors here all came from a woman in her 40s in good health. Some clones in this sample may be carry-over from other donors' samples.

Of note for this clone: The same CDR3 arises from other DNA sequences in this sample as well. The rearrangement uses TRBV7-9 and TRBJ2-7, with D tentatively TRBD2 (6 bases). Germline assignment: CDR1 SEHNR and CDR2 FQNEAQ (reference sequence). The CDR3 is 13 amino acids. Trimming took off 0 bases at V and 4 bases at J, with 7 bases between the two ends. CDR3 loop: CASSLAGLYEQYF. The CDR3 DNA reads as TGTGCCAGCAGCTTAGCGGGACTTTACGAGCAGTACTTC.

This clone came up a few times. This chain connects TRBV5-1 to TRBJ1-2, with 9 bases fitting TRBD1. The germline CDR1 and CDR2 sequences are SGHRS and YFSETQ. The V and J ends lost 3 bases and 2 bases, in that order; junction bases with no gene match: 5. The CDR3 runs 15 residues. The CDR3 sequence is CASSWGTGSNYGYTF. CDR3 nucleotide sequence: TGCGCCAGCAGCTGGGGGACAGGGTCCAACTATGGCTACACCTTC.

This chain links TRBV9 with TRBJ2-3; D uncertain. Germline-derived CDR1 and CDR2 are SGDLS and YYNGEE. This CDR3 is built from 14 residues. V lost 0 bases, J lost 0 bases, and 5 bases lay in between. The CDR3 bases are TGTGCCAGCAGCGTAGTGTCTAGCACAGATACGCAGTATTTT. This translates into CASSVVSSTDTQYF.

The chain combines TRBV7-2 with TRBJ2-1; TRBD2 agrees at 10 bases. V was clipped by 6 bases and J by 5 bases; unmatched bases: 10. CDR1 and CDR2 (germline): SGHTA, FQGNSA. CDR3 length equals 16 residues. Written as DNA, the CDR3 is TGTGCCAGCAGTTCCCCGACTAGCGGGCCTAACAATGAGCAGTTCTTC. Encoded protein: CASSSPTSGPNNEQFF. Looking up the rest from reference TRBV7-2 and TRBJ2-1 gives the full variable domain: GAGVSQSPSNKVTEKGKDVELRCDPISGHTALYWYRQSLGQGLEFLIYFQGNSAPDKSGLPSDRFSAERTGGSVSTLTIQRTQQEDSAVYLCASSSPTSGPNNEQFFGPGTRLTVL.

The chain recombines TRBV18 with TRBJ2-7, with D tentatively TRBD1 (6 bases). Germline assignment: CDR1 KGHSH and CDR2 LQKENI. The CDR3 sequence is 16 residues long. Deletions cut 2 bases from V and 2 bases from J, with 16 bases between. The CDR3 DNA is TGTGCCAGCTCACCAAACGGGGACATTGGAACCTACGAGCAGTACTTC. This sequence encodes CASSPNGDIGTYEQYF. Together with reference TRBV18 and TRBJ2-7, the CDR3 gives the full variable domain: NAGVMQNPRHLVRRRGQEARLRCSPMKGHSHVYWYRQLPEEGLKFMVYLQKENIIDESGMPKERFSAEFPKEGPSILRIQQVVRGDSAAYFCASSPNGDIGTYEQYFGPGTRLTVT.